The 10 T cell receptor beta chains listed next were all sequenced from one sample in a study of T-cell reconstitution after alpha-beta-depleted transplantation in children. Preparation of the TCRbeta library was carried out with unique molecular identifiers. Each CDR3 protein is one row after TCRdb ran MiXCR on the PCR reads. In the table there are approximately 400,000 distinct CDR3 sequences, approximately 10% of which are singletons. The sample in question was PBMCs from the stem cell graft donor, obtained from the stem cell graft. Receptors were obtained from a human donor who donated a stem cell graft to a child with acute myeloid leukemia.

This clonotype was observed a few times. The V gene is TRBV3-1, the J gene TRBJ2-5, with TRBD1 as a possible D gene (6 bases). Trimming cost V 8 bases and J 7 bases, with 11 bases left between them. This CDR3 has 11 residues. CDR1 is LGHDT, CDR2 YNNKEL, per germline (reference sequence). This CDR3 reads CASSQGGTQYF. As DNA, the CDR3 is TGTGCCAGCTCCCAAGGGGGGACCCAGTACTTC.

A few counts support this clonotype. The chain is built from TRBV20-1 and TRBJ2-2; TRBD1 matches 7 bases. J lost 0 bases, V lost 5 bases, and 12 bases had no gene match. The CDR3 extends over 17 amino acids. Germline-derived CDR1 and CDR2 are DFQATT and SNEGSKA (reference sequence). CDR3: CSAARGLGTANTGELFF. CDR3 bases: TGCAGTGCTGCACGGGGCTTGGGGACAGCGAACACCGGGGAGCTGTTTTTT.

This clonotype was observed a handful of times. This chain joins TRBV15 and TRBJ2-7; D is undetermined. The length of the CDR3 is 13 residues. V lost 2 bases and J 0 bases, leaving 5 bases between the germline ends. From germline, CDR1 is LNHNV and CDR2 YYDKDF (reference sequence). The CDR3 DNA reads as TGTGCCACCAGCAGACCCCCCTCCTACGAGCAGTACGTC. This codes for CATSRPPSYEQYV.

The rearrangement uses TRBV25-1 and TRBJ2-7, with 8 bases lining up with TRBD2. This CDR3 has 15 residues. Losses at the gene ends were 4 bases for V and 1 base for J; bases not matched to a gene: 6. The germline V gene encodes CDR1 MGHDK and CDR2 SYGVNS. CDR3 in amino acids: CASSAEGTRSYEQYF. CDR3 bases: TGTGCCAGCAGTGCTGAGGGGACTAGGTCCTACGAGCAGTACTTC.

The chain carries TRBV7-9 and TRBJ1-6; 10 bases agree with TRBD1. Per germline, CDR1 SEHNR and CDR2 FQNEAQ (reference sequence). CDR3 length equals 16 residues. The J segment lost 7 bases and the V segment lost 5 bases, leaving 8 bases of the junction unmatched. CDR3 coding DNA: TGTGCCAGCAGCCCAGCTTCGGGACAGGGGAATTCACCCCTCCACTTT. Translating it yields CASSPASGQGNSPLHF. The full variable domain, with the rest looked up from reference TRBV7-9 and TRBJ1-6, is DTGVSQNPRHKITKRGQNVTFRCDPISEHNRLYWYRQTLGQGPEFLTYFQNEAQLEKSRLLSDRFSAERPKGSFSTLEIQRTEQGDSAMYLCASSPASGQGNSPLHFGNGTRLTVT.

This clonotype has just a few counts. The chain combines TRBV27 with TRBJ1-2, with D possibly being TRBD1 (5 bases). Germline CDR1 MNHEY, CDR2 SMNVEV (reference sequence). Trimming removed 7 bases at V and 5 bases at J, with 20 bases between. This CDR3 is built from 15 residues. The CDR3 nucleotides read TGTGCCAGCAACCCCCGGCAGGGAGTAATTTATGGCTACACCTTC. Translating gives CASNPRQGVIYGYTF.

The sample holds a few counts of this clonotype. This chain connects TRBV5-1 to TRBJ2-2; the D is unclear. V was pared by 2 bases and J by 6 bases, with 5 bases between. CDR3 length: 12 residues. Germline lookup yields CDR1 SGHRS and CDR2 YFSETQ. CDR3 residues: CASSFAAGELFF. In DNA form, the CDR3 reads TGCGCCAGCAGCTTCGCGGCCGGGGAGCTGTTTTTT.

This clonotype was detected many times. The V gene is TRBV10-3, the J gene TRBJ2-1, with TRBD2 identical over 8 bases. Germline lookup yields CDR1 ENHRY and CDR2 SYGVKD. CDR3 length: 15 amino acids. The ends lost 2 bases at V and 5 bases at J; junction bases unmatched: 5. The CDR3: CAISEQAGVHNEQFF. The CDR3 bases are TGTGCCATCAGTGAGCAAGCGGGAGTACACAATGAGCAGTTCTTC.

Here the CDR3 DNA reads TGCGCCAGCAGCGAGTACACAGATACGCAGTATTTT. It translates to CASSEYTDTQYF. The chain couples TRBV5-1 to TRBJ2-3; D uncertain. CDR3 length: 12 residues. V lost 4 bases and J 2 bases, leaving 5 bases between the germline ends. Germline V gives CDR1 SGHRS, CDR2 YFSETQ. Supplemented by reference TRBV5-1 and TRBJ2-3, the full variable domain reads KAGVTQTPRYLIKTRGQQVTLSCSPISGHRSVSWYQQTPGQGLQFLFEYFSETQRNKGNFPGRFSGRQFSNSRSEMNVSTLELGDSALYLCASSEYTDTQYFGPGTRLTVL.

This clonotype has ten or more counts. The chain employs TRBV5-1 and TRBJ2-5, with D tentatively TRBD1 or TRBD2 (5 bases each). CDR3 length: 15 residues. V was clipped by 5 bases and J by 2 bases, with 16 bases between them. Germline CDR1 and CDR2: SGHRS and YFSETQ. The CDR3 protein is CASRSGTLRQETQYF. The DNA for the CDR3 is TGCGCCAGCAGATCCGGGACCCTAAGGCAAGAGACCCAGTACTTC.